This TCR beta chain came from a study of blood T cell repertoires in COVID-19. Germline assignment: CDR1 SGHRS and CDR2 YFSETQ. V dropped 0 bases and J dropped 7 bases, with 11 bases sitting between them. This CDR3 comprises 14 residues. TCRdb keeps only in-frame clones here, not all; method: immunoSEQ multiplex PCR. This table holds around 360,000 clones, about 89% found once. The receptor was isolated from a woman in her twenties or thirties with COVID-19, enrolled during active disease. The V and J genes are TRBV5-1 and TRBJ2-4; D is possibly TRBD1 (5 bases). Specimen: peripheral blood. CDR3 bases: TGCGCCAGCAGCTTGGCCGCAGGGTTGAACATTCAGTACTTC. Residues: CASSLAAGLNIQYF.